These 2 T cell receptor beta chains were sequenced from one sample in a study of glioma-infiltrating T cells after dendritic cell vaccination. TCRdb's table, derived via immunoSEQ multiplex PCR, lists solely in-frame clones and lacks some. The table has 80,000 to 95,000 clones, 85% seen once. Specified time point: after dendritic cell vaccination, including at tumor progression/relapse. Sequences were derived from blood, sampled after dendritic cell vaccination. The receptors were sampled from a human donor with glioblastoma.

The CDR3 sequence: CASSSSSGVAGNEKLFF. DNA of the CDR3: TGCGCCAGCAGCAGCTCGTCGGGGGTAGCGGGAAATGAAAAACTGTTTTTT. The chain couples TRBV5-1 to TRBJ1-4, with a possible D match to TRBD1 (5 bases). Germline lookup yields CDR1 SGHRS and CDR2 YFSETQ. The CDR3 covers 17 residues. V lost 4 bases, J lost 5 bases, and 21 bases lay in between.

V usage is TRBV30 and J usage is TRBJ2-5; maybe TRBD2 (5 bases). Trimming took off 2 bases at V and 0 bases at J, with 16 bases between the two ends. Germline CDR1 GTSNPN, CDR2 SVGIG (reference sequence). The CDR3 totals 16 residues. This chain's CDR3 is CAWSTTRTLHQETQYF. The CDR3 coding sequence is TGTGCCTGGAGTACAACCCGGACTTTACACCAAGAGACCCAGTACTTC.